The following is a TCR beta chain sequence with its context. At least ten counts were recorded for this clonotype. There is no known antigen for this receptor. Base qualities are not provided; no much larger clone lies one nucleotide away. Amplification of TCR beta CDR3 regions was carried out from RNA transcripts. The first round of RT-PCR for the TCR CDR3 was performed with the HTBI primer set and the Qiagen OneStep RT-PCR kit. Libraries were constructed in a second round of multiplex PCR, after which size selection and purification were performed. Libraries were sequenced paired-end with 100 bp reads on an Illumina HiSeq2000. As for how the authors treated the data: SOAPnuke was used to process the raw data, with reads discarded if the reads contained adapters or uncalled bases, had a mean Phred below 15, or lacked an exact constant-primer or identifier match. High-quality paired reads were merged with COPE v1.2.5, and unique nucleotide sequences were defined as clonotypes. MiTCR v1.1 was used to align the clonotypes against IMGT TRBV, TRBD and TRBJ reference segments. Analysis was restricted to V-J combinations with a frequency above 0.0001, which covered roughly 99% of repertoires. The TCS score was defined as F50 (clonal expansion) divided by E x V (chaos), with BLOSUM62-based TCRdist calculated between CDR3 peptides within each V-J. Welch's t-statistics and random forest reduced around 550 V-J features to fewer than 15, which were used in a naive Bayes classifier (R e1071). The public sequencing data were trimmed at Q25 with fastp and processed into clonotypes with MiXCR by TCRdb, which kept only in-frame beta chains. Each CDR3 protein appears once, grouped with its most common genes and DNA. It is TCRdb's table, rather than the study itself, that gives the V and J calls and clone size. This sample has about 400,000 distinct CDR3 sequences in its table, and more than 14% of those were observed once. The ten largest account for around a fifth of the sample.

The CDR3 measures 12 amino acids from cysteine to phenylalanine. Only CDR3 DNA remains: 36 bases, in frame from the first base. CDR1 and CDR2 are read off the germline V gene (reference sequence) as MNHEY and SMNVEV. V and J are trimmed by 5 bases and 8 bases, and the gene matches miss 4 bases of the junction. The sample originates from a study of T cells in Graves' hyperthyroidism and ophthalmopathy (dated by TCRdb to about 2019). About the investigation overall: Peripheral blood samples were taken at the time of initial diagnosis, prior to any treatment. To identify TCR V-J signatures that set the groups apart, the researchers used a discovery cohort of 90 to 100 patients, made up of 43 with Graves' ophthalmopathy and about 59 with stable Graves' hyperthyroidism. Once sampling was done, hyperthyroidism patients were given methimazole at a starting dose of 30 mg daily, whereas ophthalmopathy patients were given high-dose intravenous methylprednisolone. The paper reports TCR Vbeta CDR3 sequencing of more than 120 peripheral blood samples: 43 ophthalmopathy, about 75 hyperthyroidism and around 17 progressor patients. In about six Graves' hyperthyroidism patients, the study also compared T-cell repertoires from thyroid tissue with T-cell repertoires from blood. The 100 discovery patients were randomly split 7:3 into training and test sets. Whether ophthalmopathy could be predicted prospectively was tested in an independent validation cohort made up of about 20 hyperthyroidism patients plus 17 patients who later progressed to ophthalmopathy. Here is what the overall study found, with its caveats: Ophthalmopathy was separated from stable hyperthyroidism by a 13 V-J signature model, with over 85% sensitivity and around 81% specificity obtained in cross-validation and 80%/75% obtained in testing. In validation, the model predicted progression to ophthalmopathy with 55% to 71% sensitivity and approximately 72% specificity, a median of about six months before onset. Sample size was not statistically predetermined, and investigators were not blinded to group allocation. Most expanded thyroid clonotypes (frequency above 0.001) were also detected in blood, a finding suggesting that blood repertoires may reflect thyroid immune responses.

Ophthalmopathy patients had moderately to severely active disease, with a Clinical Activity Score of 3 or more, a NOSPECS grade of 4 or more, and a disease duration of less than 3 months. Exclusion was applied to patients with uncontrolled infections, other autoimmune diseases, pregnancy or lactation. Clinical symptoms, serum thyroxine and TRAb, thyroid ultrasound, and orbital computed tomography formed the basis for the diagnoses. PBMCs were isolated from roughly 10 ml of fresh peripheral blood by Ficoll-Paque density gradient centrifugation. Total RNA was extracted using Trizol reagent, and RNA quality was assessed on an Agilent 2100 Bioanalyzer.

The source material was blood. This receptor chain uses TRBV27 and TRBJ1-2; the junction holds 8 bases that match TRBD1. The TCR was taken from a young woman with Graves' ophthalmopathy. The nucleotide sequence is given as TGTGCCAGCAGTAAGACAGGGGTCGGCTACACCTTC. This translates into CASSKTGVGYTF.